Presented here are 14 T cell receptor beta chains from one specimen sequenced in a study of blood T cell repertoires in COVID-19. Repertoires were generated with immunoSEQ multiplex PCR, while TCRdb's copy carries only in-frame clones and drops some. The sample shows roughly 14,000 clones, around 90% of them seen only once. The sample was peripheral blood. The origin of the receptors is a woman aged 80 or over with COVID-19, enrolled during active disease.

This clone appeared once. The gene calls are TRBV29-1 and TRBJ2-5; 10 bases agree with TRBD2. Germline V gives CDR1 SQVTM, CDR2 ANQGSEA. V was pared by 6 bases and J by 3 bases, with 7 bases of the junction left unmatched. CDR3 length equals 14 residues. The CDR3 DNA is TGCAGCGTGTGGGGACTAGCGTATGAAGAGACCCAGTACTTC. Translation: CSVWGLAYEETQYF. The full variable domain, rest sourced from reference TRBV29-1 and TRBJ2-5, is SAVISQKPSRDICQRGTSLTIQCQVDSQVTMMFWYRQQPGQSLTLIATANQGSEATYESGFVIDKFPISRPNLTFSTLTVSNMSPEDSSIYLCSVWGLAYEETQYFGPGTRLLVL.

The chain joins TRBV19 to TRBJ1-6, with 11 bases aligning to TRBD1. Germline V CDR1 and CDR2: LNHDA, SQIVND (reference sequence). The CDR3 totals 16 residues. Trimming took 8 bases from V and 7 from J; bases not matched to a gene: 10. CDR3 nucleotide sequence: TGTGCCAGTGGCCGGGGACAGGGGGGTCCAAATTCACCCCTCCACTTT. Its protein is CASGRGQGGPNSPLHF.

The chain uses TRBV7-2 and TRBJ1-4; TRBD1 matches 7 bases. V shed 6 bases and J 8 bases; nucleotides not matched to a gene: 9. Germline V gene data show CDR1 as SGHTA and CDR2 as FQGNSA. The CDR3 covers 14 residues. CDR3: CASRRDRVYEKLFF. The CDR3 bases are TGTGCCAGCAGGCGAGACAGGGTTTACGAAAAACTGTTTTTT.

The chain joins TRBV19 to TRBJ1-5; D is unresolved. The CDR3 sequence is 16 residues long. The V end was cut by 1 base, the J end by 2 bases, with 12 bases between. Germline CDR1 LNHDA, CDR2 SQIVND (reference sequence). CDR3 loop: CASSIVATNGNQPQHF. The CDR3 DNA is TGTGCCAGTAGTATAGTAGCCACGAACGGCAATCAGCCCCAGCATTTT.

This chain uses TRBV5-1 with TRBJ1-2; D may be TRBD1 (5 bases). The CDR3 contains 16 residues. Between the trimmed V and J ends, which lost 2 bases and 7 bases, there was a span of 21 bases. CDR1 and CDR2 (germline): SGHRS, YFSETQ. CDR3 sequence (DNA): TGCGCCAGCAGCTTTTCGGGGGACGGTCGCATTAGTGGCTACACCTTC. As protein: CASSFSGDGRISGYTF.

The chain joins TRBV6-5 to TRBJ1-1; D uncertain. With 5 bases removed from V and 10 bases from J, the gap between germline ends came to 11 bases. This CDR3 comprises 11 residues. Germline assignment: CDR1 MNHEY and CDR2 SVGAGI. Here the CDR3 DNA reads TGTGCCAGCAGTATTGGCTCGGGAGCTTTCTTT. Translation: CASSIGSGAFF.

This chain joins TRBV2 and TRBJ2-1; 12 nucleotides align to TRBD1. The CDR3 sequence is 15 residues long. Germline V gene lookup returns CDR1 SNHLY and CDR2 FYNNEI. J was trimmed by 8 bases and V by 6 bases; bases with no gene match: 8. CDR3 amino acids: CASRAGTGGMYEQFF. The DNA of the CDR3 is TGTGCCAGCAGGGCCGGGACAGGGGGCATGTATGAGCAGTTCTTC.

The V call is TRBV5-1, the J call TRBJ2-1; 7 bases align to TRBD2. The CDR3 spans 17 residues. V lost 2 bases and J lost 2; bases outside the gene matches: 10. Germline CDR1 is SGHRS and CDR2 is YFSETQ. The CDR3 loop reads CASSLVLARGPYNEQFF. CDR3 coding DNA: TGCGCCAGCAGCTTAGTACTAGCGAGGGGCCCCTACAATGAGCAGTTCTTC.

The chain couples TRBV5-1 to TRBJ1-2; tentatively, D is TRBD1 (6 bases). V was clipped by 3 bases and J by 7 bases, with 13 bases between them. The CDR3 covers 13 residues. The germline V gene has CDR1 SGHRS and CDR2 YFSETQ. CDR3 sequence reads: CASSWSGDGGYTF. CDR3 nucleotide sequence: TGCGCCAGCAGCTGGTCAGGGGATGGTGGCTACACCTTC.

For the CDR3, the DNA is TGTGCCAGCTCACCATCCCAGGGTGGGTCACCCCTCCACTTT. Translation: CASSPSQGGSPLHF. The V call is TRBV18, the J call TRBJ1-6, with D maybe TRBD1 (5 bases). V gave up 2 bases and J gave up 10 bases, with 12 bases separating them. This CDR3 is built from 14 residues. The germline V gene has CDR1 KGHSH and CDR2 LQKENI.

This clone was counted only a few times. The CDR3 here is CASGLPDRVLFTDTQYF. As DNA, the CDR3 is TGTGCTAGTGGTTTGCCAGACAGGGTCCTTTTCACAGATACGCAGTATTTT. V is TRBV12-5 and J is TRBJ2-3; the match to TRBD1 covers 7 bases. Losses at the gene ends were 2 bases for V and 2 bases for J; bases not matched to a gene: 10. The germline gives CDR1 LGHNT, CDR2 FRNRAP. The CDR3 contains 17 residues.

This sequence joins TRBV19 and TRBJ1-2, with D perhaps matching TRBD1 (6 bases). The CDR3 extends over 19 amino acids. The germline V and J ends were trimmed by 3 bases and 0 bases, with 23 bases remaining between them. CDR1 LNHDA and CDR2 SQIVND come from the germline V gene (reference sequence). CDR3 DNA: TGTGCCAGTAGTATTCTGGGCGGACAGTCGGATCAAGCTAACTATGGCTACACCTTC. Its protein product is CASSILGGQSDQANYGYTF.

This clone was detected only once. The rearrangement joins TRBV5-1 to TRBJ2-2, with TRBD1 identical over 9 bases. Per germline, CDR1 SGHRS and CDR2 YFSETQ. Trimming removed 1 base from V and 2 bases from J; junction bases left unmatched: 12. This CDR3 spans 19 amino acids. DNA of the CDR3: TGCGCCAGCAGCTTGATCGGGACAGGGAAAAATTTAAACACCGGGGAGCTGTTTTTT. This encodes CASSLIGTGKNLNTGELFF.

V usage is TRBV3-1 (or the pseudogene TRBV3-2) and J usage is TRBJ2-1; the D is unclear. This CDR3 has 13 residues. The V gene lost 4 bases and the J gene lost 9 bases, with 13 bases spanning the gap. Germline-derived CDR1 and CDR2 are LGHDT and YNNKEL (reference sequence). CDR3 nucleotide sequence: TGTGCCAGCAGCCCGACACTGCTGGGTGAGCAGTTCTTC. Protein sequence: CASSPTLLGEQFF.